Listed here are 17 T cell receptor beta chains from one sample, sequenced in a study of beta chain features in type 1 diabetes. The study reverse transcribed the entire isolated RNA, so it sequenced expressed TCRB transcripts. Sequenced by immunoSEQ multiplex PCR; TCRdb stores in-frame clones only, minus some. Of over 350,000 clones listed, approximately 15% are singletons. The specimen was naive CD4+ T cells from blood. These receptors all come from a young woman in good health.

The CDR3 sequence: CASSELGVAGESYNEQFF. The CDR3 DNA is TGTGCCAGCAGTGAATTAGGGGTGGCGGGAGAGTCCTACAATGAGCAGTTCTTC. J is TRBJ2-1 and V is TRBV25-1; TRBD2 aligns across 7 bases. Trimming at V came to 1 base and at J to 1 base, leaving 10 bases not matched to a gene. Looked up from germline, CDR1 is MGHDK and CDR2 is SYGVNS. There are 18 residues in the CDR3.

This chain links TRBV11-3 with TRBJ2-2, with TRBD1 identical over 7 bases. The V gene's germline CDR1 is SGHNT and CDR2 YENEEA. The CDR3 totals 15 residues. Trimming at V came to 5 bases and at J to 4 bases, leaving 7 bases not matched to a gene. The CDR3 sequence is CASSVQGQGTGELFF. CDR3 bases: TGTGCCAGCAGCGTACAGGGGCAGGGCACCGGGGAGCTGTTTTTT.

The chain recombines TRBV2 with TRBJ1-5; D uncertain. Germline V gives CDR1 SNHLY, CDR2 FYNNEI. Trimming left V 4 bases short and J 3 bases short, with 10 bases between. The CDR3 runs 14 residues. CDR3 protein: CASSGRAFNQPQHF. As DNA, the CDR3 is TGTGCCAGCAGTGGGCGGGCCTTCAATCAGCCCCAGCATTTT.

The gene calls are TRBV5-1 and TRBJ2-5, with D perhaps TRBD2 (5 bases). The CDR3 contains 14 residues. The germline CDR1 and CDR2 sequences are SGHRS and YFSETQ. The V gene lost 0 bases and the J gene lost 7 bases, with 13 bases spanning the gap. Here the CDR3 reads CASSLATSEGTQYF. The CDR3 nucleotides read TGCGCCAGCAGCTTGGCTACCTCCGAGGGGACCCAGTACTTC.

This chain joins TRBV20-1 and TRBJ1-2, with D unresolved. V was cut by 0 bases and J by 8 bases, with 4 bases left in between. The CDR3 sequence is 10 residues long. Germline values: CDR1 DFQATT, CDR2 SNEGSKA (reference sequence). The CDR3 sequence is CSARDRGYTF. Here the CDR3 DNA reads TGCAGTGCTAGAGATAGAGGCTACACCTTC.

The J gene is TRBJ1-4, the V gene TRBV29-1; D is undetermined. The CDR3 loop spans 13 amino acids. Trimming shortened V by 5 bases and J by 2 bases, and 9 bases separated the two germline ends. Germline V gene lookup returns CDR1 SQVTM and CDR2 ANQGSEA. CDR3 protein: CSVNTGTNEKLFF. DNA for the CDR3: TGCAGCGTTAACACCGGGACTAATGAAAAACTGTTTTTT.

The chain recombines TRBV6-1 with TRBJ1-2; D is undetermined. The CDR3 is 13 residues long. Deletions cut 2 bases from V and 2 bases from J, with 6 bases between. The germline V gene has CDR1 MNHNS and CDR2 SASEGT. The CDR3 nucleotides are TGTGCCAGCAGTGAACAGCGAAACTATGGCTACACCTTC. This gives the protein CASSEQRNYGYTF.

In this sample, this clone turned up a few times. Relative to the germline gene, one junction end is altered; a read error may explain this. J is TRBJ2-7 and V is TRBV7-9; 12 nucleotides match TRBD2. This CDR3 has 14 amino acids. Germline assignment: CDR1 SEHNR and CDR2 FQNEAQ (reference sequence). CDR3 loop: CASSSTSGSLRTRF. CDR3 coding DNA: TGTGCCAGCAGCTCGACTAGCGGGAGTCTAAGGACCCGCTTC.

This clone was counted between two and nine times. The rearrangement joins TRBV7-2 to TRBJ2-5; D gene unclear. The CDR3 length is 12 residues. Trimming removed 4 bases from V and 5 bases from J, with 8 bases in between. The germline gives CDR1 SGHTA, CDR2 FQGNSA. The CDR3 reads CASSYHRETQYF. As DNA, the CDR3 is TGTGCCAGCAGCTACCATCGGGAGACCCAGTACTTC.

This clone showed up just a few times. The chain links TRBV28 to TRBJ2-2; a weak D match, TRBD1 (5 bases). Per germline, CDR1 MDHEN and CDR2 SYDVKM. The CDR3 totals 12 residues. V was clipped by 7 bases and J by 6 bases, with 9 bases between them. The CDR3 loop reads CASNTGSGELFF. The CDR3 DNA follows: TGTGCCAGCAACACAGGATCCGGGGAGCTGTTTTTT.

This clone appeared a few times. V and J are TRBV30 and TRBJ1-4, with no clear D. V lost 2 bases and J 7 bases, leaving 14 bases between the germline ends. Germline loops: CDR1 GTSNPN, CDR2 SVGIG (reference sequence). The length of the CDR3 is 14 residues. The CDR3 sequence: CAWSPPLKREKLFF. The CDR3 coding sequence is TGTGCCTGGAGTCCCCCCCTAAAACGTGAAAAACTGTTTTTT.

The chain links TRBV28 to TRBJ2-7; 9 bases map to TRBD1. The CDR3 covers 15 residues. Germline lookup yields CDR1 MDHEN and CDR2 SYDVKM. After removal of 6 bases from V and 3 bases from J, the junction contained 9 bases not matched to a gene. CDR3 residues: CASSIATGGFYEQYF. The DNA of the CDR3 is TGTGCCAGCAGCATAGCGACAGGGGGATTCTACGAGCAGTACTTC.

This clone has only a few counts. V gene TRBV29-1 combines with J gene TRBJ1-2; a weak D match, TRBD1 (5 bases). The CDR3 has 15 amino acids. Germline V gene sequence: CDR1 SQVTM, CDR2 ANQGSEA. The V and J ends lost 1 base and 5 bases respectively, with 17 bases between them. Here the CDR3 DNA reads TGCAGCGTTGAAGCGGTATATGGACAAAAATATGGCTACACCTTC. This sequence encodes CSVEAVYGQKYGYTF.

The V gene is TRBV5-1, the J gene TRBJ2-1; D call uncertain. V lost 5 bases to trimming and J lost 0 bases, with 12 bases between them. The CDR3 totals 15 residues. Germline-derived CDR1 and CDR2 are SGHRS and YFSETQ. The CDR3 region is CASRNRLDSYNEQFF. CDR3 sequence (DNA): TGCGCCAGCAGGAATAGACTCGACTCCTACAATGAGCAGTTCTTC.

This clone was seen more than once but under ten times. The V and J genes are TRBV18 and TRBJ1-5; the D gene is possibly TRBD1 (5 bases). The CDR3 consists of 16 residues. Germline V gives CDR1 KGHSH, CDR2 LQKENI. With 4 bases removed from V and 3 bases from J, the gap between germline ends came to 16 bases. CDR3 DNA: TGTGCCAGCTCACGAGCGGTCCCGGGGGACAATCAGCCCCAGCATTTT. Translation: CASSRAVPGDNQPQHF.

As for this clone: The same CDR3 is also encoded by other DNA sequences in this sample. The V call is TRBV18, the J call TRBJ1-2; D is uncertain. Trimming took 2 bases from V and 4 from J, leaving 8 bases between them. Germline-derived CDR1 and CDR2 are KGHSH and LQKENI. The CDR3 loop spans 13 amino acids. DNA of the CDR3: TGTGCCAGCTCACCAGAAGGGAGCTATGGCTACACCTTC. It translates to CASSPEGSYGYTF.

The genes are TRBV5-4 and TRBJ2-1; 8 nucleotides line up with TRBD1. Germline V gene lookup returns CDR1 SGHNT and CDR2 YYREEE (reference sequence). After removal of 0 bases from V and 8 bases from J, the junction contained 7 bases not matched to a gene. CDR3 length equals 15 residues. The CDR3 here is CASSLVGQGRDEQFF. CDR3 DNA sequence: TGTGCCAGCAGCTTGGTAGGACAGGGACGGGATGAGCAGTTCTTC.